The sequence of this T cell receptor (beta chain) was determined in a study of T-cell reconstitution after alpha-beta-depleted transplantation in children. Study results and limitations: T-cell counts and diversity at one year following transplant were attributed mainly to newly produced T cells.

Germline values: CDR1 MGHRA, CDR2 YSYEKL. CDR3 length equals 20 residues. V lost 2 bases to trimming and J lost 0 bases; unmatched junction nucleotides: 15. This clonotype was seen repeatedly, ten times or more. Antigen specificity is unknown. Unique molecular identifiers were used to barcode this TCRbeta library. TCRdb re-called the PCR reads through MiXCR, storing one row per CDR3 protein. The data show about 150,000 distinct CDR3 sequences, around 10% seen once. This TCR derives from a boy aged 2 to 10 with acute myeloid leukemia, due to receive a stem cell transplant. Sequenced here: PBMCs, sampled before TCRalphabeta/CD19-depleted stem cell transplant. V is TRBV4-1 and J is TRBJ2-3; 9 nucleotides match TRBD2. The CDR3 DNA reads TGCGCCAGCAGCCAACAAATCATCCCTCTAAGCGGGGGGAGCACAGATACGCAGTATTTT. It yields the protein CASSQQIIPLSGGSTDTQYF.